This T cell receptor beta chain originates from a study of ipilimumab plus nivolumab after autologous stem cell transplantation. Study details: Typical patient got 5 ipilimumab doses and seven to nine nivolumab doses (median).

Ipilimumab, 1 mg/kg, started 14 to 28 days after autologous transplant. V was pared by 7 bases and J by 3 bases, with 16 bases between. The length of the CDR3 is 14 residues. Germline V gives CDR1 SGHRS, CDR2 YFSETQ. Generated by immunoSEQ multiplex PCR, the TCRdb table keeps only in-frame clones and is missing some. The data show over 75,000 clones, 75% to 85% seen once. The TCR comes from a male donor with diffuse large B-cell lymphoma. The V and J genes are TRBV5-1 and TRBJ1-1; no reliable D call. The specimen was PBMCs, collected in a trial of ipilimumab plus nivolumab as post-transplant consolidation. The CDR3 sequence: CASRPHREYTEAFF. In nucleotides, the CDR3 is TGCGCCAGCCGGCCACATAGGGAGTACACTGAAGCTTTCTTT.